This T cell receptor beta chain came from a study of blood T cell repertoires in COVID-19. The overall study: COVID-19 samples from acute and convalescent phases originated in the United States, Italy and Spain.

Participants, about 18 to 90 years old, spanned approximately 25 US areas. The study assigned cohorts using participant-reported clinical history. Looked up from germline, CDR1 is PRHDT and CDR2 is FYEKMQ (reference sequence). The length of the CDR3 is 18 residues. V lost 5 bases, J lost 0 bases, and 10 bases stayed unmatched. Authors' methods: Counts of nucleated cells, estimated from reference gene primer amplification, were obtained. Measured with immunoSEQ multiplex PCR; TCRdb has only the in-frame clones, and not every one. The DNA was the basis for D and trimming; V, J and clone size are from that table. Found here are fewer than 200,000 clones, 83% of them singletons; the top ten hold 3.6%.

Sample: PBMCs or T cells enriched from blood (not recorded which). The TCR originated in a woman in her fifties or sixties in a cohort exposed to, infected with or recovered from COVID-19 (not recorded which). The J gene is TRBJ2-6, the V gene TRBV13; 7 bases match TRBD2. The CDR3 loop is CASSPLGSGDSGANVLTF. CDR3 in DNA: TGTGCCAGCAGCCCCCTGGGGAGCGGGGACTCTGGGGCCAACGTCCTGACTTTC.